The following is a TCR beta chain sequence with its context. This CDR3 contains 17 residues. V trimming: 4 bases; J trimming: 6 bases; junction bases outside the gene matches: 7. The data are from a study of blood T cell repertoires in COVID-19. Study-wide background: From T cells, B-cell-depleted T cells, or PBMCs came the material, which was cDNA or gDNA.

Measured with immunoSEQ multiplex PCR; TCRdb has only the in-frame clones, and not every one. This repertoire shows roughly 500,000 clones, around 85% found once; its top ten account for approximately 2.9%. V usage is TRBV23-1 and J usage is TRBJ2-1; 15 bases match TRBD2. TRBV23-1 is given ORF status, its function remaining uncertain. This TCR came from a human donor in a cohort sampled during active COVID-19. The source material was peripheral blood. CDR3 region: CASSPGTSGRRFNEQFF. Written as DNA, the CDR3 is TGCGCCAGCAGTCCCGGGACTAGCGGGAGGAGGTTCAATGAGCAGTTCTTC.